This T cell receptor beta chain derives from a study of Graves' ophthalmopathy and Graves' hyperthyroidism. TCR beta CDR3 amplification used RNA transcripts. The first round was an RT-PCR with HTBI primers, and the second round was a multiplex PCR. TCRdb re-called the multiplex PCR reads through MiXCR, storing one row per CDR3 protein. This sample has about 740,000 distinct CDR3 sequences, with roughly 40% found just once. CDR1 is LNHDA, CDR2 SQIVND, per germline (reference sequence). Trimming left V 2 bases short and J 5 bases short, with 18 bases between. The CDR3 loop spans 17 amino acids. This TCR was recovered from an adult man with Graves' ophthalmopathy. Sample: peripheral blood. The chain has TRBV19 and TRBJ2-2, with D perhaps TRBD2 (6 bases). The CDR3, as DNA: TGTGCCAGTAGTATATATCTTGGAGGAGGGGATACCGGGGAGCTGTTTTTT. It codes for CASSIYLGGGDTGELFF.